The 8 T cell receptor beta chains in this list originate from one sample, sequenced in a study of radiation and T cells in renal cell carcinoma. Time point described: blood 2 weeks post-SBRT. Indicated treatment: 15 Gy SBRT to primary tumor, nephrectomy 4 weeks later. The repertoire was sequenced with immunoSEQ multiplex PCR; TCRdb's copy has only in-frame clones and lacks some. The table has some 120,000 clones, approximately 90% seen once. Sequencing was performed on blood, taken from a patient whose treatment included radiotherapy and nephrectomy. Receptor source: a woman between 65 and 79 years old with renal cell carcinoma.

This chain joins TRBV7-2 and TRBJ2-4; tentative D call: TRBD2 (5 bases). In germline, CDR1 is SGHTA, CDR2 FQGNSA. The CDR3 sequence is 14 residues long. V was cut by 5 bases and J by 8 bases, with 16 bases left in between. This chain's CDR3 is CASSPSLGADIQYF. The CDR3 nucleotides read TGTGCCAGCAGCCCCTCTCTGGGAGCGGACATTCAGTACTTC.

The chain employs TRBV6-1 and TRBJ2-7, with TRBD1 identical over 9 bases. The CDR3 is made up of 16 amino acids. CDR1 and CDR2 (germline): MNHNS, SASEGT. After removal of 0 bases from V and 1 base from J, the junction contained 4 bases not matched to a gene. This CDR3 reads CASSEALGQGSYEQYF. CDR3 coding DNA: TGTGCCAGCAGTGAAGCGCTGGGACAGGGATCCTACGAGCAGTACTTC.

The chain recombines TRBV7-6 with TRBJ2-7, with D perhaps TRBD1 (6 bases). This CDR3 comprises 13 residues. V was pared by 1 base and J by 4 bases, with 8 bases between. Germline V gene sequence: CDR1 SGHVS, CDR2 FNYEAQ. CDR3 sequence reads: CASSLEGQYEQYF. As DNA, the CDR3 is TGTGCCAGCAGCTTAGAAGGACAGTACGAGCAGTACTTC.

This rearrangement joins TRBV6-1 to TRBJ1-4; D possibly corresponds to TRBD1 (6 bases). The germline gives CDR1 MNHNS, CDR2 SASEGT. V gave up 2 bases and J gave up 10 bases, with 23 bases separating them. The length of the CDR3 is 17 residues. The CDR3 nucleotides are TGTGCCAGCAGTGAATCTTACAGGGTAGAGTCGAGAGCAAAACTGTTTTTT. The encoded protein is CASSESYRVESRAKLFF.

The chain uses TRBV6-6 and TRBJ1-2; 11 bases agree with TRBD1. CDR1 is MNHNY and CDR2 is SVGAGI in the germline V gene (reference sequence). J gave up 8 bases and V 6 bases, and 11 bases lay outside the gene matches. This CDR3 has 15 amino acids. The CDR3 protein is CASRRTGGAPKGYTF. The CDR3 DNA follows: TGTGCCAGCAGGAGGACAGGGGGCGCCCCAAAGGGCTACACCTTC.

The chain uses TRBV29-1 and TRBJ2-7, with 9 bases matching TRBD1. J lost 3 bases, V lost 7 bases, and 7 bases had no gene match. This CDR3 contains 13 residues. CDR1 SQVTM and CDR2 ANQGSEA come from the germline V gene. CDR3 loop: CSAEGQGGYEQYF. Here the CDR3 DNA reads TGCAGCGCAGAGGGACAGGGTGGCTACGAGCAGTACTTC.

The rearrangement links TRBV7-6 to TRBJ2-3; TRBD2 agrees at 8 bases. The CDR3 runs 16 residues. The V and J ends lost 2 bases and 4 bases, in that order; junction bases with no gene match: 8. Germline CDR1 reads SGHVS; CDR2 reads FNYEAQ. The CDR3 DNA reads TGTGCCAGCAGCTTATACGGGGGGGGGCTGGCAGATACGCAGTATTTT. It translates to CASSLYGGGLADTQYF.

This clone appeared once. This chain connects TRBV13 to TRBJ1-2; D unclear. The CDR3 length is 14 residues. Germline V gives CDR1 PRHDT, CDR2 FYEKMQ (reference sequence). Trimming stripped 5 bases from V and 4 bases from J, with 14 bases between. This CDR3 reads CASSPGPGGYGYTF. The CDR3 coding sequence is TGTGCCAGCAGCCCCGGCCCGGGCGGCTATGGCTACACCTTC.